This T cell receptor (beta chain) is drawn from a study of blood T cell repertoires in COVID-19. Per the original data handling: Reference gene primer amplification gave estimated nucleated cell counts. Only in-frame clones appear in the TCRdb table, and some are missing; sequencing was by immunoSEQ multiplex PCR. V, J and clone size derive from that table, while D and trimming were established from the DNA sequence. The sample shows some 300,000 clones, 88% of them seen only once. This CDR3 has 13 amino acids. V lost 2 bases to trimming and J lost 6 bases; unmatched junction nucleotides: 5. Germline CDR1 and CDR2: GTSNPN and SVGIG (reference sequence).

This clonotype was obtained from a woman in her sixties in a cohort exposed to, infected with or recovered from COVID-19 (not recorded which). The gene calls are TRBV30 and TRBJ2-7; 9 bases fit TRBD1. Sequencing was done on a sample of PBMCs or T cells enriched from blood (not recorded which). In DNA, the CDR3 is TGTGCCTGGAGTCCAGGGACAGGGCTCGAGCAGTACTTC. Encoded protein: CAWSPGTGLEQYF.